This record looks at one T cell receptor beta chain sequence and its context. TCRdb called the RT-PCR reads again in MiXCR, with one record for every CDR3 protein. This sample has a few hundred thousand distinct CDR3 sequences, with about a fifth found just once. The sample comes from a study of response to subunit inactivated influenza vaccine. Germline V gene lookup returns CDR1 LGHDT and CDR2 YNNKEL (reference sequence). The CDR3 runs 16 residues. V shed 4 bases and J shed 0 bases, with 16 bases lying between them. The rearrangement joins TRBV3-1 to TRBJ2-7; D may be TRBD1 or TRBD2 (6 bases each). The material was PBMCs from blood, obtained roughly 20 months after vaccination. The source is a man aged 50-75 years who received an inactivated influenza vaccine. CDR3 coding DNA: TGTGCCAGCAGCCGTTTCGAAGGGGGGAGCTCCTACGAGCAGTACTTC. Encoded protein: CASSRFEGGSSYEQYF.